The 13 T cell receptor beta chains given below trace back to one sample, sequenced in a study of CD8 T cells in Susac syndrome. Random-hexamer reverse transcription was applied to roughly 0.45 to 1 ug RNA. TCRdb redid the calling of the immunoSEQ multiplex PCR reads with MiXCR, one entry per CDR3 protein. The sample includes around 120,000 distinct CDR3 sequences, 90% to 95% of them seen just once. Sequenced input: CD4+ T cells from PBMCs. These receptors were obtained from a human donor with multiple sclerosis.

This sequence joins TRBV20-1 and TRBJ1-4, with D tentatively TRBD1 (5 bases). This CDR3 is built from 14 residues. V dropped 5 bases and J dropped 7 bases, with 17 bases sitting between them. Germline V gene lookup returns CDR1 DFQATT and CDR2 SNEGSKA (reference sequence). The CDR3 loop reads CSAGDSGGSEKLFF. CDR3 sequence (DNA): TGCAGTGCTGGGGATTCGGGGGGAAGTGAAAAACTGTTTTTT.

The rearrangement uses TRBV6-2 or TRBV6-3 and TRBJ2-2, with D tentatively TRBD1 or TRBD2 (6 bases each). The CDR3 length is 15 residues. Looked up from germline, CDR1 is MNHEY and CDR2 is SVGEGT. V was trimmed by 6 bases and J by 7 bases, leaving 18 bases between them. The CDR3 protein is CASRPTRGGYGELFF. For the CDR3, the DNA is TGTGCCAGCAGGCCCACCCGAGGGGGGTACGGGGAGCTGTTTTTT.

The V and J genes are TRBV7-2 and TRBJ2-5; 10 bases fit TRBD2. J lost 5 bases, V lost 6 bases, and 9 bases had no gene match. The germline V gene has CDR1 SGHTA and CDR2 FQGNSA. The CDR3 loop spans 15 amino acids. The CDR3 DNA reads TGTGCCAGCAGTCCAGCGGGGGGGTATCAGGAGACCCAGTACTTC. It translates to CASSPAGGYQETQYF.

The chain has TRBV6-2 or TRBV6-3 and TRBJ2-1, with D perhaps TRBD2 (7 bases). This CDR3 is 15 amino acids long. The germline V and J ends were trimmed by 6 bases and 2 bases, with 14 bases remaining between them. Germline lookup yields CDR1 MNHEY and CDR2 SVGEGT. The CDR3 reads CASSSGGPAYNEQFF. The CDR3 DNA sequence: TGTGCCAGCAGCTCCGGGGGGCCAGCCTACAATGAGCAGTTCTTC.

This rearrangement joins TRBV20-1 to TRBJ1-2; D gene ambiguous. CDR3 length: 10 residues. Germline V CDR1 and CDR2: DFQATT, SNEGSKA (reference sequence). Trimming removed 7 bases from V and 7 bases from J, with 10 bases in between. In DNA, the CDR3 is TGCAGTGTCCTGGTCGGTGGCTACACCTTC. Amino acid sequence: CSVLVGGYTF.

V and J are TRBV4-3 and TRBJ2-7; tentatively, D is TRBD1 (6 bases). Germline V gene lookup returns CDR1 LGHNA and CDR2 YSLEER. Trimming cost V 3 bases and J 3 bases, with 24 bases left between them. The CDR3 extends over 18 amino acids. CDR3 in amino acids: CASSQPPPGARPSYEQYF. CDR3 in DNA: TGCGCCAGCAGCCAGCCCCCGCCAGGGGCACGTCCTAGCTACGAGCAGTACTTC.

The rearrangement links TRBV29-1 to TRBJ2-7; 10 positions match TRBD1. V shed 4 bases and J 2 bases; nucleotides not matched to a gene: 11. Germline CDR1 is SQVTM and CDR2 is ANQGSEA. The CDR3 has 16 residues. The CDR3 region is CSVGDPPGQGTYEQYF. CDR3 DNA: TGCAGCGTTGGAGATCCTCCGGGACAGGGGACCTACGAGCAGTACTTC.

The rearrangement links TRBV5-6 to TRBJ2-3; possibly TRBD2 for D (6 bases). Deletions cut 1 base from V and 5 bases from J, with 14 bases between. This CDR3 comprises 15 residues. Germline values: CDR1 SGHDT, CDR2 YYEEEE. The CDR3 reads CASSLIHGGRDTQYF. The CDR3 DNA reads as TGTGCCAGCAGCTTGATCCACGGGGGAAGAGATACGCAGTATTTT.

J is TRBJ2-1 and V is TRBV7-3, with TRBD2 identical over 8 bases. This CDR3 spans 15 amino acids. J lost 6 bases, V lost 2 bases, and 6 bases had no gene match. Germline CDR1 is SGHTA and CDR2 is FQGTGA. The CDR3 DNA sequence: TGTGCCAGCAGCTTAGGGATAGCGGGGCCCAATGAGCAGTTCTTC. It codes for CASSLGIAGPNEQFF.

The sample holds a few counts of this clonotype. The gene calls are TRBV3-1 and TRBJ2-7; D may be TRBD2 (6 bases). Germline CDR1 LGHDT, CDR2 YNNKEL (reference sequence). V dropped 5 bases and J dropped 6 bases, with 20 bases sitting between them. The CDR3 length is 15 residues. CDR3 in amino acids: CASSEGRGYWSEQYF. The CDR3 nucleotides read TGTGCCAGCAGCGAAGGGCGGGGTTACTGGTCCGAGCAGTACTTC.

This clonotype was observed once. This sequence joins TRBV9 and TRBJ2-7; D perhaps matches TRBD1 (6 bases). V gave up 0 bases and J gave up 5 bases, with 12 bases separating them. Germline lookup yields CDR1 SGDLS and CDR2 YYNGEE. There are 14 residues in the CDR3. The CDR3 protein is CASSVAGVGNEQYF. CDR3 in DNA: TGTGCCAGCAGCGTAGCAGGGGTCGGGAACGAGCAGTACTTC.

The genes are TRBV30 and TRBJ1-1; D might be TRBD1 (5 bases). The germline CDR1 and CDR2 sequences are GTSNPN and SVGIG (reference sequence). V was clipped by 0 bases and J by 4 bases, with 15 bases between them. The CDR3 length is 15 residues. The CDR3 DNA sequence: TGTGCCTGGAGTGTAATCAAGGGACGGGGCACTGAAGCTTTCTTT. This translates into CAWSVIKGRGTEAFF.

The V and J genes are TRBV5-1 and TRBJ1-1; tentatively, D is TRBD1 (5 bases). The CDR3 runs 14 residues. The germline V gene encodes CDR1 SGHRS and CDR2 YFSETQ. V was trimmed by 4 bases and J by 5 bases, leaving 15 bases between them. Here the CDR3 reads CASSEQGLWTEAFF. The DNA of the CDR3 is TGCGCCAGCAGCGAGCAGGGTTTATGGACTGAAGCTTTCTTT. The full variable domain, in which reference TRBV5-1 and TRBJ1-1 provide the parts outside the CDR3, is KAGVTQTPRYLIKTRGQQVTLSCSPISGHRSVSWYQQTPGQGLQFLFEYFSETQRNKGNFPGRFSGRQFSNSRSEMNVSTLELGDSALYLCASSEQGLWTEAFFGQGTRLTVV.